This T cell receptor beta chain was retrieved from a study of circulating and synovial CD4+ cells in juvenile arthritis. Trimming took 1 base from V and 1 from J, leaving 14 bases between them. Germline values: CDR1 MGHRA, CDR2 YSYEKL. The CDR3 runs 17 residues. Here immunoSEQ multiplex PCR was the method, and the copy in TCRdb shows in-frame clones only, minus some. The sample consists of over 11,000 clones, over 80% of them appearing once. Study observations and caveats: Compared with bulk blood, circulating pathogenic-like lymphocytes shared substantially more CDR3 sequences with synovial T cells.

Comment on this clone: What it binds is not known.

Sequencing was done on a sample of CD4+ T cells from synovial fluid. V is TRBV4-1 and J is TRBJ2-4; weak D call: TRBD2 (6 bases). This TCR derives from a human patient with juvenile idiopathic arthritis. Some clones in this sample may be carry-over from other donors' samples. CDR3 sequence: CASSQGGDVRAKNIQYF. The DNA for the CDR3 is TGCGCCAGCAGCCAAGGGGGGGACGTACGGGCCAAAAACATTCAGTACTTC.